This TCR beta chain came from a study of cytomegalovirus exposure and HLA in healthy donors. General study points: The study flagged some 170 TCR beta chains as cytomegalovirus-associated. Generally TCR sequences proved uncommon, though certain public TCRs appeared in numerous donors. A classifier reportedly called cytomegalovirus status with high sensitivity and specificity.

With regard to this clone: Its antigen is not known.

The donors were members of the roughly 130-subject validation cohort (separate from the roughly 680-subject first cohort). This table comes from immunoSEQ multiplex PCR, and its TCRdb copy is limited to in-frame clones, with some not included. Of some 41,000 clones in the sample, approximately 93% were seen once. The source is a woman aged 18-29 years in good health and CMV-seronegative. The sequenced material came from PBMCs.

CDR3: CASSLWGSVSYNEQFF. The CDR3 nucleotides are TGTGCCAGCAGTTTATGGGGGAGTGTCTCCTACAATGAGCAGTTCTTC. V is TRBV28 and J is TRBJ2-1, with D maybe TRBD2 (5 bases). The CDR3 totals 16 residues. The germline gives CDR1 MDHEN, CDR2 SYDVKM. The V end was cut by 0 bases, the J end by 0 bases, with 9 bases between.